This is a list of T cell receptor beta chains from one sample in a study of cytomegalovirus exposure and HLA in healthy donors. The protocol was immunoSEQ multiplex PCR, while the TCRdb copy is restricted to in-frame clones and leaves out a portion. The table includes 140,000 to 150,000 clones, about 95% detected once. Specimen: PBMCs. These TCRs come from a man aged 18 to 35 in good health and CMV-seropositive. The conserved cysteine and the conserved F or W are not part of the CDR3 here. The order of the fields is clone size, D gene, J gene, V gene, CDR3 protein. D genes are given only for firm matches. Part of the rows lack a size; the others show once, few, many or a class for expanded clones.

clone_size: .; d_call: .; j_call: TRBJ2-1; v_call: TRBV5-4; cdr3_aa: ASSPPGYNEQF
clone_size: .; d_call: .; j_call: TRBJ1-2; v_call: TRBV2; cdr3_aa: ASRGRDKLNYGYT
clone_size: .; d_call: TRBD2; j_call: TRBJ2-7; v_call: TRBV11-2; cdr3_aa: ASSLGVLAGGRTYEQY
clone_size: .; d_call: TRBD1; j_call: TRBJ2-7; v_call: TRBV27; cdr3_aa: ASSLSRDSYEQY
clone_size: .; d_call: .; j_call: TRBJ1-4; v_call: TRBV7-9; cdr3_aa: ASSLAWQGLTNEKLF
clone_size: .; d_call: .; j_call: TRBJ1-4; v_call: TRBV30; cdr3_aa: AWSYSNQKLF
clone_size: .; d_call: TRBD2; j_call: TRBJ2-7; v_call: TRBV15; cdr3_aa: ATSRIPPGLDDYEQY
clone_size: .; d_call: .; j_call: TRBJ2-5; v_call: TRBV6-1; cdr3_aa: ASPDGLEQETQY
clone_size: .; d_call: .; j_call: TRBJ2-2; v_call: TRBV18; cdr3_aa: ASSKDRANTGELF
clone_size: .; d_call: TRBD1; j_call: TRBJ2-2; v_call: TRBV23-1; cdr3_aa: ASSSQDRGPGELF
clone_size: once; d_call: .; j_call: TRBJ1-1; v_call: TRBV7-7; cdr3_aa: ASSLDAGTEAF
clone_size: .; d_call: TRBD2; j_call: TRBJ2-7; v_call: TRBV5-5; cdr3_aa: ASSAEDSGYNEQY
clone_size: .; d_call: .; j_call: TRBJ1-3; v_call: TRBV11-2; cdr3_aa: ASSLGPSSGNTIY
clone_size: once; d_call: .; j_call: TRBJ2-3; v_call: TRBV28; cdr3_aa: ASSPPGAADTQY
clone_size: .; d_call: .; j_call: TRBJ1-4; v_call: TRBV11-2; cdr3_aa: ASSLQGEKLF
clone_size: .; d_call: .; j_call: TRBJ2-5; v_call: TRBV28; cdr3_aa: ASSSSGALAKETQY
clone_size: .; d_call: TRBD2; j_call: TRBJ2-3; v_call: TRBV9; cdr3_aa: ASSAGTSFPDTQY
clone_size: .; d_call: .; j_call: TRBJ2-1; v_call: TRBV6-5; cdr3_aa: ASSYSKRDNEQF